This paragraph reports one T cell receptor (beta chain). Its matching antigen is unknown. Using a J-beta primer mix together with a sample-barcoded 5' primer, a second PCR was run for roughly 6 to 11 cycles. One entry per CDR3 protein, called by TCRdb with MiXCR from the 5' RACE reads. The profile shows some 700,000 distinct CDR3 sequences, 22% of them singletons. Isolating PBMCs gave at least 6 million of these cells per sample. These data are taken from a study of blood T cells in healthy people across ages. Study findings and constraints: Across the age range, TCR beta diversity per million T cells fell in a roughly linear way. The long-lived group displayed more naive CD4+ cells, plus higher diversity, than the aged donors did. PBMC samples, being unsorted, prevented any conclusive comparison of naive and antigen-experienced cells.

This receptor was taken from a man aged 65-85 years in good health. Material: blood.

The CDR3 coding sequence is TGCGCCAGCAGCCCCTCAGGGATCTATGGCTACACCTTC. This gives the protein CASSPSGIYGYTF. The chain carries TRBV4-3 and TRBJ1-2; tentative D call: TRBD1 (5 bases). CDR3 length: 13 amino acids. Trimming took off 4 bases at V and 4 bases at J, with 10 bases between the two ends. Looked up from germline, CDR1 is LGHNA and CDR2 is YSLEER.